This section outlines one TCR beta chain sequence together with its context. Its antigen is not known. The sample belongs to a study of cytomegalovirus exposure and HLA in healthy donors. Turning to the study itself: T cells numbering about 200 million yielded some 110 million unique TCR beta sequences in an earlier analysis.

The CDR3 sequence is 15 residues long. Germline assignment: CDR1 SQVTM and CDR2 ANQGSEA. Unmatched junction bases numbered 8, after V lost 7 bases and J lost 3 bases. Study observations and caveats: The study carried out a later analysis of TCR beta sequences. It associated around 17,000 of them with specific HLA alleles at a false discovery rate of 0.05.

PCR was performed using 60 Vbeta and 13 Jbeta primers. Only in-frame clones appear in the TCRdb table, and some are missing; sequencing was by immunoSEQ multiplex PCR. This table has 150,000 or so clones, about four fifths appearing once. This TCR was sampled from a man over 45 in good health and CMV-seropositive. The chain employs TRBV29-1 and TRBJ2-3; 12 bases are shared with TRBD1. Sequenced sample: PBMCs. The CDR3 protein is CSGTGTGGATDTQYF. As DNA, the CDR3 is TGCAGCGGAACCGGGACAGGGGGCGCGACAGATACGCAGTATTTT.